Here is one TCR beta chain with its context. The CDR3 length is 15 residues. Germline values: CDR1 KGHSH, CDR2 LQKENI. V gave up 3 bases and J gave up 8 bases, with 16 bases separating them. The source of the sample is a study of Tregs in tolerant kidney transplant recipients. Profiled with immunoSEQ multiplex PCR; TCRdb holds only in-frame clones, not every one. The sample has 69,000 or so clones, 70% to 90% seen once. Source: CD4+ T cells from blood, taken before the transplant. The clonotype originates from a human donor who received a combined kidney and bone marrow transplant. The rearrangement joins TRBV18 to TRBJ1-4, with D perhaps matching TRBD1 (5 bases). CDR3: CASSPGLSLGEKLFF. CDR3 coding DNA: TGTGCCAGCTCACCGGGACTGTCTTTAGGCGAAAAACTGTTTTTT.